The table lists the clone carrying this T cell receptor (beta chain) with a few counts. Its specificity is unknown. These data belong to a study of CD8 T cells in ankylosing spondylitis. Regarding the study as a whole: Ankylosing spondylitis blood seemed to carry a telltale TCR beta motif made of under ten highly homologous variants.

From germline, CDR1 is SGHTA and CDR2 FQGNSA. This CDR3 is built from 15 residues. Trimming left V 5 bases short and J 4 bases short, with 15 bases between. Libraries of TCR beta came from quantitative 5'-RACE with molecular barcodes. From the 5' RACE reads, TCRdb called clonotypes with MiXCR, one entry per CDR3 protein. The table has a few hundred thousand distinct CDR3 sequences, roughly 8% seen once. The sequence came from a male donor with ankylosing spondylitis. Sequences were obtained from blood, either unsorted or a sorted T cell fraction (not recorded which). The gene calls are TRBV7-2 and TRBJ2-1; D is perhaps TRBD2 (5 bases). The CDR3 region has the DNA TGTGCCAGCAGCGGTTTCGTGGGAGCGTACAATGAGCAGTTCTTC. Amino acids: CASSGFVGAYNEQFF.